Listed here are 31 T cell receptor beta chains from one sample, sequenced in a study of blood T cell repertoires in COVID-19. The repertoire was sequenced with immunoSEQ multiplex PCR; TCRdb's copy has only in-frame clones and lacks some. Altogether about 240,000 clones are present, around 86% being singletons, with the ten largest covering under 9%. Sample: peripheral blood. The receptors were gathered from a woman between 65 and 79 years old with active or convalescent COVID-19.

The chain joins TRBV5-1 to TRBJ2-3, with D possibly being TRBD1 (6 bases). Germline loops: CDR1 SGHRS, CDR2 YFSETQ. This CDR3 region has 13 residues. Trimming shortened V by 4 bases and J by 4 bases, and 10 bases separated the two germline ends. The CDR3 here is CASSTPGADTQYF. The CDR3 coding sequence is TGCGCCAGCAGCACCCCAGGGGCAGATACGCAGTATTTT.

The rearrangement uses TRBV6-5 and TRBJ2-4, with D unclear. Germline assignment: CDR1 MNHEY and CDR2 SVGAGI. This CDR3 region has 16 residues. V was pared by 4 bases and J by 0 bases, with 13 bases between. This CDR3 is CASSSFGVLAKNIQYF. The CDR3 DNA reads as TGTGCCAGCAGTTCTTTCGGTGTATTAGCCAAAAACATTCAGTACTTC.

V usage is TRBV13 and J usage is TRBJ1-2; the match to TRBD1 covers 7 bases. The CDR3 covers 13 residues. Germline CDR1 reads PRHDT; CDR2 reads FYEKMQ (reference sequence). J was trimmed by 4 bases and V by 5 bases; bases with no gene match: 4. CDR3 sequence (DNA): TGTGCCAGCAGCCGAACAGGGGTCTATGGCTACACCTTC. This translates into CASSRTGVYGYTF. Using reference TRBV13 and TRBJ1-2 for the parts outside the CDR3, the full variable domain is AAGVIQSPRHLIKEKRETATLKCYPIPRHDTVYWYQQGPGQDPQFLISFYEKMQSDKGSIPDRFSAQQFSDYHSELNMSSLELGDSALYFCASSRTGVYGYTFGSGTRLTVV.

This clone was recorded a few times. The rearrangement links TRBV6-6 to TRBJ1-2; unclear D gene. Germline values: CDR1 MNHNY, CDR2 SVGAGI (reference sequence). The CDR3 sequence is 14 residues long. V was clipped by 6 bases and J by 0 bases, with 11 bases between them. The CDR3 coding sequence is TGTGCCAGCAGCTCTCCCGCGACTAACTATGGCTACACCTTC. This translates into CASSSPATNYGYTF.

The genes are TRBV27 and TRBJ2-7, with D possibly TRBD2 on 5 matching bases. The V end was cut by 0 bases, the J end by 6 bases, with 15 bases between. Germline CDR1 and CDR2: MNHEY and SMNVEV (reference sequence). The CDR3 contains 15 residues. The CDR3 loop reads CASSLSELVVSEQYF. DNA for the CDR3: TGTGCCAGCAGTTTATCAGAACTAGTAGTCTCCGAGCAGTACTTC.

The CDR3 sequence: CASSPGQGLKTQYF. CDR3 coding DNA: TGTGCCAGTAGTCCGGGACAGGGGTTAAAGACCCAGTACTTC. The chain carries TRBV19 and TRBJ2-5, with 10 bases lining up with TRBD1. The germline V gene encodes CDR1 LNHDA and CDR2 SQIVND (reference sequence). This CDR3 has 14 amino acids. V was pared by 5 bases and J by 6 bases, with 6 bases of the junction left unmatched.

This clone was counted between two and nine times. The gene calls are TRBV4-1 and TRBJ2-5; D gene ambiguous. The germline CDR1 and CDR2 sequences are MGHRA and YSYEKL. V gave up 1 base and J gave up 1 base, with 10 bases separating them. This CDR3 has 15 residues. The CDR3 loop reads CASSQGAARQETQYF. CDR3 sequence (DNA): TGCGCCAGCAGCCAAGGAGCTGCCCGCCAAGAGACCCAGTACTTC.

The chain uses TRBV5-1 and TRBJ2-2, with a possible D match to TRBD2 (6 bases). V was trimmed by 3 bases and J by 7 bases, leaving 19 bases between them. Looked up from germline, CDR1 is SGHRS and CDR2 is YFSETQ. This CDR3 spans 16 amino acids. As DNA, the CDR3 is TGCGCCAGCAGCTCCGGACCCGGGGGTTCGGTCGGGGAGCTGTTTTTT. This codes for CASSSGPGGSVGELFF.

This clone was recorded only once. The CDR3 nucleotides are TGTGCCAGTAGAAAGGGGCTTACCTACAATGAGCAGTTCTTC. This encodes CASRKGLTYNEQFF. This chain uses TRBV19 with TRBJ2-1, with TRBD1 as a possible D gene (5 bases). The CDR3 extends over 14 amino acids. Germline V gives CDR1 LNHDA, CDR2 SQIVND (reference sequence). V was trimmed by 6 bases and J by 2 bases, leaving 11 bases between them.

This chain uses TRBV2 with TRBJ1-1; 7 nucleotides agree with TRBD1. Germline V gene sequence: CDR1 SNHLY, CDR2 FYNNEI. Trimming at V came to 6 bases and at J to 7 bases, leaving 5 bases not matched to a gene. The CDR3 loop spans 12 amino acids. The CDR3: CASSEGAGEAFF. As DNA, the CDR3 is TGTGCCAGCAGCGAGGGGGCGGGTGAAGCTTTCTTT.

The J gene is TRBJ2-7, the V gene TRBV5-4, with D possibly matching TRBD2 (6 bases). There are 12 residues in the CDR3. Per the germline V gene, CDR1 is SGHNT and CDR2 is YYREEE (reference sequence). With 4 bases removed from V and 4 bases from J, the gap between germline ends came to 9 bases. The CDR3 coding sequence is TGTGCCAGCAGCAGAGGAGGGTACGAGCAGTACTTC. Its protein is CASSRGGYEQYF.

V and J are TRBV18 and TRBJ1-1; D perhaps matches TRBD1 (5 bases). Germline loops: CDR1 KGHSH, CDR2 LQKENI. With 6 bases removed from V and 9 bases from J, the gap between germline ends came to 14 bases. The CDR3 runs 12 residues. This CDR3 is CASSPNTGQAFF. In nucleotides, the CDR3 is TGTGCCAGCTCCCCAAATACAGGACAAGCTTTCTTT.

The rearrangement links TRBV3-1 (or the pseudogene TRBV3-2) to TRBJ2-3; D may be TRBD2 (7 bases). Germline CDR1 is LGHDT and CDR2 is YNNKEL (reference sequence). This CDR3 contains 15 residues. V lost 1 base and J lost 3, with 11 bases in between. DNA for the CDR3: TGTGCCAGCAGCCAAGGGGGGGGCCGTACAGATACGCAGTATTTT. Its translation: CASSQGGGRTDTQYF.

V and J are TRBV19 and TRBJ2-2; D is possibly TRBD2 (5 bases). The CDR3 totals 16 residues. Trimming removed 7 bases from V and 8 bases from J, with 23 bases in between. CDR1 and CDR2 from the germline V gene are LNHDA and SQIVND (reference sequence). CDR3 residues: CASTPLGAEVGGELFF. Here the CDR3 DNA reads TGTGCCAGTACACCGTTGGGCGCGGAGGTAGGGGGGGAGCTGTTTTTT. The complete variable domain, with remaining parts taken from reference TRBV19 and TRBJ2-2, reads DGGITQSPKYLFRKEGQNVTLSCEQNLNHDAMYWYRQDPGQGLRLIYYSQIVNDFQKGDIAEGYSVSREKKESFPLTVTSAQKNPTAFYLCASTPLGAEVGGELFFGEGSRLTVL.

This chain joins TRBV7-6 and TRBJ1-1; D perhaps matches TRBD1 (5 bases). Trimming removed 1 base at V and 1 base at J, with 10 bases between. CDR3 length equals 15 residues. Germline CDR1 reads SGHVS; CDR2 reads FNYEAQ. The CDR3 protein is CASSLDRTTNTEAFF. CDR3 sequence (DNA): TGTGCCAGCAGCTTAGATAGGACAACGAACACTGAAGCTTTCTTT.

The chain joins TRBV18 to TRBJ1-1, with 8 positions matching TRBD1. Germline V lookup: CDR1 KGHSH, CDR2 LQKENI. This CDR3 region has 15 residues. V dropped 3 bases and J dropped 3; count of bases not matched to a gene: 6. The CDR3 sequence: CASSPQDRAHTEAFF. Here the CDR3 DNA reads TGTGCCAGCTCACCGCAGGACAGGGCCCACACTGAAGCTTTCTTT.

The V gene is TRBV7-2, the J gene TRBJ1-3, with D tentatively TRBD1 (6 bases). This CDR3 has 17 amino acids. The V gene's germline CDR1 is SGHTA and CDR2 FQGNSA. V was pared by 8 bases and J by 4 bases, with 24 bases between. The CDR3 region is CASALMGAGTGGNTIYF. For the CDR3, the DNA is TGTGCCAGCGCCTTAATGGGGGCAGGAACAGGGGGAAACACCATATATTTT.

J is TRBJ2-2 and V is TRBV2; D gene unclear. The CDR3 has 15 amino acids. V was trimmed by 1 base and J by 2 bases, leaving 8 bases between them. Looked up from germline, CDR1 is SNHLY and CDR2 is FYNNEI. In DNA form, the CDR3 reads TGTGCCAGCAGTGAAGAGTGGCCCAACACCGGGGAGCTGTTTTTT. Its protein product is CASSEEWPNTGELFF.

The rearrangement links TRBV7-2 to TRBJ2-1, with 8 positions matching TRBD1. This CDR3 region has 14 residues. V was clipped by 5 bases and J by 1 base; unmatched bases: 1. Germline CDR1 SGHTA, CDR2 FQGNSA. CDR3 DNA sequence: TGTGCCAGCAGCACAGGGGGGTCCTACAATGAGCAGTTCTTC. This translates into CASSTGGSYNEQFF.

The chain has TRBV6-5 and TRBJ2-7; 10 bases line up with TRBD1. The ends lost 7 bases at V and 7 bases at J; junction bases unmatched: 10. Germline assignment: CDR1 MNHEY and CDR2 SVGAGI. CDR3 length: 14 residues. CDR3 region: CASKPGQGRKEQYF. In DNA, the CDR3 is TGTGCCAGCAAACCGGGACAGGGGAGGAAGGAGCAGTACTTC.

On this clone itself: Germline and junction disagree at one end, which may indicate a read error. CDR3 sequence: CASSPVRDRRYLF. The CDR3 nucleotides are TGTGCCAGCAGCCCCGTCCGGGACAGGCGCTACCTCTTC. The rearrangement links TRBV5-6 to TRBJ2-7; 8 bases agree with TRBD1. This CDR3 has 13 residues. Germline V lookup: CDR1 SGHDT, CDR2 YYEEEE.

The CDR3 spells CASSLDGAAGVAEQFF. CDR3 bases: TGTGCCAGCAGCTTAGACGGAGCAGCGGGGGTTGCTGAGCAGTTCTTC. The genes are TRBV11-3 and TRBJ2-1; TRBD2 aligns across 8 bases. Germline CDR1 reads SGHNT; CDR2 reads YENEEA. The J segment lost 9 bases and the V segment lost 0 bases, leaving 10 bases of the junction unmatched. The CDR3 sequence is 16 residues long. Full variable domain (rest looked up from reference TRBV11-3 and TRBJ2-1): EAGVVQSPRYKIIEKKQPVAFWCNPISGHNTLYWYLQNLGQGPELLIRYENEEAVDDSQLPKDRFSAERLKGVDSTLKIQPAELGDSAVYLCASSLDGAAGVAEQFFGPGTRLTVL.

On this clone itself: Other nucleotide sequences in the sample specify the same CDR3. CDR3 bases: TGCGCCAGCAGCTTGGTCGGGGGGCAAGAGACCCAGTACTTC. Its protein product is CASSLVGGQETQYF. The chain is built from TRBV5-1 and TRBJ2-5, with 7 bases lining up with TRBD2. The CDR3 length is 14 residues. V was clipped by 0 bases and J by 2 bases; unmatched bases: 1. CDR1 is SGHRS and CDR2 is YFSETQ in the germline V gene. Full variable domain (rest looked up from reference TRBV5-1 and TRBJ2-5): KAGVTQTPRYLIKTRGQQVTLSCSPISGHRSVSWYQQTPGQGLQFLFEYFSETQRNKGNFPGRFSGRQFSNSRSEMNVSTLELGDSALYLCASSLVGGQETQYFGPGTRLLVL.

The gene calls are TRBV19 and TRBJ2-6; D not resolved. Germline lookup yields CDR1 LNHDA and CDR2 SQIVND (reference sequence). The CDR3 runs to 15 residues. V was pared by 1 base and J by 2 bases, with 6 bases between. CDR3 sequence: CASSIGRTGANVLTF. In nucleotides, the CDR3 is TGTGCCAGTAGTATAGGGCGGACTGGGGCCAACGTCCTGACTTTC.

The CDR3 nucleotides read TGTGCCAGCAGCTCGGGACAGGGTCTTTTCTATGGCTACACCTTC. It encodes CASSSGQGLFYGYTF. The V call is TRBV5-4, the J call TRBJ1-2, with TRBD1 identical over 9 bases. J gave up 4 bases and V 3 bases, and 7 bases lay outside the gene matches. The CDR3 has 15 amino acids. Per the germline V gene, CDR1 is SGHNT and CDR2 is YYREEE (reference sequence).

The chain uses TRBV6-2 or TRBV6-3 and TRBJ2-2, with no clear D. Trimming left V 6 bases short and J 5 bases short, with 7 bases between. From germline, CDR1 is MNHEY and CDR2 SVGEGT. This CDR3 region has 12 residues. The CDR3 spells CASSRPTGELFF. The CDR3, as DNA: TGTGCCAGCAGCCGGCCGACCGGGGAGCTGTTTTTT.

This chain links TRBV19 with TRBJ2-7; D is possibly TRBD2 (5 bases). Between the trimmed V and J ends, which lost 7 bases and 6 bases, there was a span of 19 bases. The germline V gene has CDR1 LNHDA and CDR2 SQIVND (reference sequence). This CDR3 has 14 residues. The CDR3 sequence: CASNPTTHHFEQYF. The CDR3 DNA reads TGTGCCAGTAATCCGACTACCCACCATTTCGAGCAGTACTTC.

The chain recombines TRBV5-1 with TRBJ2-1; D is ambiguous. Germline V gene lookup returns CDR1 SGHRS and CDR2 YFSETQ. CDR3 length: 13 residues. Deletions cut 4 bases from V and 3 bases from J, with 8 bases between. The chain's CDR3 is CASSVEHYNEQFF. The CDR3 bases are TGCGCCAGCAGCGTGGAACACTACAATGAGCAGTTCTTC.

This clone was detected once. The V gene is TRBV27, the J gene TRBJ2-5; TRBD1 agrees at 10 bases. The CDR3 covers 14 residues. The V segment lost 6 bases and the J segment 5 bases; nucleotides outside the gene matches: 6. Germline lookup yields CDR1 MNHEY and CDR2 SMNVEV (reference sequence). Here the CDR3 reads CASSPWDRGETQYF. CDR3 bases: TGTGCCAGCAGCCCGTGGGACAGGGGCGAGACCCAGTACTTC.

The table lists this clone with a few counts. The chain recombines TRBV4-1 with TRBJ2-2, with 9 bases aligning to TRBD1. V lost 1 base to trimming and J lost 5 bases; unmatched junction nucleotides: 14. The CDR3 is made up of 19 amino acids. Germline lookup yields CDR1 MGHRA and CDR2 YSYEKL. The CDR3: CASSQGFRTGTGNTGELFF. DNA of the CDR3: TGCGCCAGCAGCCAAGGGTTCAGGACCGGGACAGGGAATACCGGGGAGCTGTTTTTT.

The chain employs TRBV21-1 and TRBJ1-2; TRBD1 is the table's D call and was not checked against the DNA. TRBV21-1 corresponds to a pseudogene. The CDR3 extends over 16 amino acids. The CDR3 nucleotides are TGTGCCAGCAGCCAACACCGGTACAGGGGGAACTATGGCTACACCTTC. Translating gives CASSQHRYRGNYGYTF.